Only one count was recorded for the clone carrying this T cell receptor (beta chain). V was pared by 1 base and J by 0 bases, with 9 bases between. The germline V gene has CDR1 MDHEN and CDR2 SYDVKM. The CDR3 length is 15 residues. The data were taken from a study of shared clonotypes between healthy human individuals. The repertoire was sequenced with immunoSEQ multiplex PCR; TCRdb's copy has only in-frame clones and lacks some. The table has a few million clones, around 95% seen once. What was sequenced was naive CD4+ T cells sorted from blood. The sample's subset: CD45RA+ positively selected. The clonotype was recovered from a man aged 18 to 29 in good health. V and J are TRBV28 and TRBJ1-2; D call uncertain. The CDR3 is CASSLYTGTNYGYTF. CDR3 sequence (DNA): TGTGCCAGCAGTTTATACACGGGGACTAACTATGGCTACACCTTC.